This TCR beta chain was captured in a study of blood T cells in healthy people across ages. Study-level findings and limits: Diversity was higher, and naive CD4+ cells more numerous, in long-lived donors than in aged donors. Getting older went along with TCR beta diversity per million T cells dropping roughly linearly.

This clonotype has a handful of counts. The antigen remains unidentified. The germline CDR1 and CDR2 sequences are SNHLY and FYNNEI. V dropped 2 bases and J dropped 5; count of bases not matched to a gene: 4. The CDR3 runs to 14 residues. Using a J-beta primer mix together with a sample-barcoded 5' primer, a second PCR was run for about 7 to 12 cycles. Tagging of each cDNA molecule was performed by a template-switch adaptor with 12 random nucleotides. MiXCR, run by TCRdb on the 5' RACE reads, gives a single entry per CDR3 protein. The sample has around 1.7 million distinct CDR3 sequences, under 30% seen once; the top ten hold around 7.7%.

The sequenced sample was blood. The chain carries TRBV2 and TRBJ2-7; the match to TRBD1 covers 9 bases. The receptor comes from a woman aged 25 to 39 in good health. The CDR3 nucleotides read TGTGCCAGCAGTGAATTGGGACAGGGCCACGAGCAGTACTTC. Its translation: CASSELGQGHEQYF.